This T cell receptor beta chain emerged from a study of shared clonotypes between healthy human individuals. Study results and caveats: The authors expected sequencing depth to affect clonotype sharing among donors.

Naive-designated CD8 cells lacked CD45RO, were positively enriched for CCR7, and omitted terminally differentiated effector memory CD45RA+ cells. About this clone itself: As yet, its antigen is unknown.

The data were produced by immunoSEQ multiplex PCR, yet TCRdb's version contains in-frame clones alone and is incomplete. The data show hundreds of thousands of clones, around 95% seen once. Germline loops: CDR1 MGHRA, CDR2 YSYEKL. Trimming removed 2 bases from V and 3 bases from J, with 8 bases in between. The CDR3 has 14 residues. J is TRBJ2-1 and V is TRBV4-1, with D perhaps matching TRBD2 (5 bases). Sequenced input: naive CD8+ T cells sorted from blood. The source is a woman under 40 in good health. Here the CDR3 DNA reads TGCGCCAGCAGCCAATTCGGAGGCTACAATGAGCAGTTCTTC. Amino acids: CASSQFGGYNEQFF.